This T cell receptor beta chain was documented in a study of shared clonotypes between healthy human individuals. The method was immunoSEQ multiplex PCR; TCRdb's version includes in-frame clones alone and lacks a portion of them. The repertoire has nearly 500,000 clones, 75% to 85% of them found once; the top ten carry 10% to 15%. With 6 bases removed from V and 2 bases from J, the gap between germline ends came to 20 bases. The length of the CDR3 is 16 residues. Per germline, CDR1 MDHEN and CDR2 SYDVKM. This rearrangement joins TRBV28 to TRBJ2-7; perhaps TRBD2 as D (6 bases). The receptor was isolated from a woman aged 40 to 55 in good health. Some clones in this sample may be carry-over from other donors' samples. The sample taken for sequencing was PBMCs. CDR3 nucleotides: TGTGCCAGCAGCCCCCCGGCCCGGAGGGCCACCTACGAGCAGTACTTC. It codes for CASSPPARRATYEQYF.